This TCR beta chain is from a study of tumor-infiltrating lymphocytes in primary liver carcinoma. General study results and limits: Tumor-blood pairs (like tumor-adjacent pairs) overlapped less than tumor region pairs did.

Total RNA amounting to 500 ng was the source from which TCR beta cDNA was made with a constant-region primer. Employing slightly modified ARM-PCR, three nested multiplex PCR rounds were run, and these gave rise to the TCR beta libraries. The opening two PCR rounds, roughly 11 cycles each, paired TRBV1-TRBV30 forward primers with a C-beta reverse primer. TCRdb re-called the multiplex PCR reads through MiXCR, storing one row per CDR3 protein. The table has about 180,000 distinct CDR3 sequences, 50% to 75% seen once; the top ten hold around 74%. Deletions cut 7 bases from V and 3 bases from J, with 13 bases between. This CDR3 has 14 residues. CDR1 and CDR2 from the germline V gene are MNHNY and SVGAGI (reference sequence). Note on this clonotype: Its antigen is as yet unknown.

Out of unsorted whole blood came the blood RNA, and germline DNA was extracted as well. Enrolled patients were chronically infected with HBV and treatment-naive. The chain has TRBV6-6 and TRBJ2-4; maybe TRBD2 (6 bases). This clonotype was sampled from a man aged 35 to 55 with primary liver carcinoma and hepatitis B virus infection. The source material was peripheral blood. The CDR3 spells CASNGGLGKNIQYF. The CDR3 bases are TGTGCCAGCAACGGGGGTTTAGGCAAAAACATTCAGTACTTC.